A selection of T cell receptor beta chains follows, all from one sample in a study of blood T cell repertoires in COVID-19. TCRdb's table, derived via immunoSEQ multiplex PCR, lists solely in-frame clones and lacks some. The sample holds 310,000 or so clones, roughly 82% seen once. Sequencing used peripheral blood. The receptor source for this set is a woman between 50 and 59 years old with acute or convalescent COVID-19. Each CDR3 is given without its conserved first and last residue. The order of the fields is J gene, V gene, CDR3 protein.

TRBJ2-7,TRBV2,ASRDRTGHLTYEQY
TRBJ2-7,TRBV6-5,ASSYSIGVKYEQY
TRBJ2-3,TRBV6-2/TRBV6-3,ASSYSRAVQIGADTQY
TRBJ1-5,TRBV30,AWNGQALTPVEPQH
TRBJ1-5,TRBV10-3,AISDSNQPQH
TRBJ2-7,TRBV28,ASSSWTNSYEQY
TRBJ1-2,TRBV7-3,ASSPPGGEGYT
TRBJ2-2,TRBV6-4,ASSDSIYGDYNTGELF
TRBJ1-6,TRBV19,ASSNDRESSPLH
TRBJ2-1,TRBV5-4,ASSFGSGSFYNEQF
TRBJ2-3,TRBV3-1/TRBV3-2,ASGQGELGFFTDTQY
TRBJ2-3,TRBV27,ASRGRASYLADTQY
TRBJ1-2,TRBV6-4,ANPRADGYT
TRBJ1-2,TRBV9,ASSVGVGQGRGYT
TRBJ2-3,TRBV7-2,ASSSPGGLTDTQY
TRBJ2-5,TRBV6-2/TRBV6-3,ASSYPFDPREGETQY
TRBJ1-1,TRBV7-9,ASSTGTSNTEAF
TRBJ2-2,TRBV6-5,ASSPGGGPTGELF
TRBJ2-5,TRBV7-2,ASSLMQGVWETQY
TRBJ1-1,TRBV9,ASSVYTGMNTEAF
TRBJ1-1,TRBV6-6,ASSYDRVNTEAF
TRBJ1-4,TRBV7-2,ASSLNPTWDSSNEKLF
TRBJ2-7,TRBV5-1,ASSSGLAGVVEQY
TRBJ1-5,TRBV9,ASSVTGVSNQPQH
TRBJ1-2,TRBV15,ATSRGQQGDYGYT
TRBJ2-7,TRBV10-3,AISGEYEQY
TRBJ2-1,TRBV27,ASSSGTSALISYNEQF
TRBJ2-1,TRBV9,ASSPRTSGRTNQF
TRBJ2-7,TRBV12-3/TRBV12-4,ASSLEYRGPY
TRBJ1-5,TRBV28,ASSSSRGTASNQPQH
TRBJ1-2,TRBV27,ASSHRVGYGYT
TRBJ1-4,TRBV28,ASSHTTLQGTFGKLF
TRBJ2-3,TRBV12-3/TRBV12-4,ASRTRFTDTQY
TRBJ2-7,TRBV19,ASSFPPPGEQY
TRBJ1-1,TRBV3-1/TRBV3-2,ASRPQTGLAF
TRBJ2-3,TRBV6-2/TRBV6-3,ASSWSGRVETDTQY
TRBJ2-3,TRBV2,ASNAGTSSAQY
TRBJ2-7,TRBV23-1,ASSQSPGRTSGTYEQY
TRBJ1-1,TRBV5-1,ASMVGGPNTEAF
TRBJ2-7,TRBV27,ASSFLGTSTSYEQY
TRBJ2-3,TRBV15,ATSSSPQPTLVYPFTDTQY
TRBJ2-7,TRBV28,ASGAYEQY
TRBJ1-1,TRBV5-1,ASSLVSGGDGAF
TRBJ2-1,TRBV3-1/TRBV3-2,ASSRGTSGKYNEQF
TRBJ2-7,TRBV10-3,AISNEYYEQY
TRBJ2-1,TRBV7-2,ASSLKQGASGRYNEQF
TRBJ2-7,TRBV4-3,ASSQVPAGARGEQY
TRBJ2-7,TRBV30,AWSQMGLAGAKEQY
TRBJ1-2,TRBV7-9,ASSLGTGTGLGYT
TRBJ2-7,TRBV10-3,AISPGTGSYEQY
TRBJ1-1,TRBV5-1,ASSQGSTTEAF
TRBJ1-6,TRBV5-6,ASSLNRGQSPLH
TRBJ2-5,TRBV6-1,ASSEALREKRRQETQY
TRBJ1-5,TRBV28,ASSTAAAMSNQPQH
TRBJ2-3,TRBV7-8,ASSRGLAGVADTQY